One T cell receptor beta chain is described in this entry. The data are from a study of blood T cell repertoires in COVID-19. Recruitment covered about two dozen US areas and drew participants whose ages spanned about 18 to 89 years. Participants reported their clinical history, and cohort assignment relied on those reports. Repertoires were generated with immunoSEQ multiplex PCR, while TCRdb's copy carries only in-frame clones and drops some. The table has a few hundred thousand clones, around 90% seen once. Sequenced material: PBMCs or T cells enriched from blood (not recorded which). This TCR derives from a man aged 30-40 years who had been exposed to COVID-19.

CDR3 sequence (DNA): TGTGCCAGCAGCCAGTCCGACACCATATATTTT. Translated, it gives CASSQSDTIYF. V usage is TRBV5-6 and J usage is TRBJ1-3; D gene unclear. V was cut by 4 bases and J by 8 bases, with 7 bases left in between. The CDR3 covers 11 residues. Per the germline V gene, CDR1 is SGHDT and CDR2 is YYEEEE.